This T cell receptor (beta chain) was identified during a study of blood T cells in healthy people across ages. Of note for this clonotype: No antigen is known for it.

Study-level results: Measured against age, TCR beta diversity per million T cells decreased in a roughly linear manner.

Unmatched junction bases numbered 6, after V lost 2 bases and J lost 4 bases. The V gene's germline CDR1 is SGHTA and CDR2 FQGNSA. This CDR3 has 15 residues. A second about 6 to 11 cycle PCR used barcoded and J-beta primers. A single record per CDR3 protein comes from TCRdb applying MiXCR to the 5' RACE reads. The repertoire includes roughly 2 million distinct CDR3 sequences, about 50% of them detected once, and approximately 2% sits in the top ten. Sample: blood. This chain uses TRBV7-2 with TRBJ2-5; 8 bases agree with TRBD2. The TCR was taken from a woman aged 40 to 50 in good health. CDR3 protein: CASSLLGGATETQYF. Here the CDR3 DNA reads TGTGCCAGCAGCTTACTCGGGGGGGCTACAGAGACCCAGTACTTC.